This passage covers 25 T cell receptor beta chains from one sample sequenced in a study of T cell responses to AZD1222 COVID-19 vaccine (dated by TCRdb to the early 2020s). The library was made by the immunoSEQ multiplex PCR assay. TCRdb mirrors the immuneACCESS table, restricted to in-frame sequences. Some clones are absent from its copies; in checked studies, under half trace to an unresolved V gene, and the reason for the others is unknown. The sample table lists tens of thousands of clones, around 80% of them with a count of one. Approximately 25% of the sample rests with the top ten. The label giving this sample's time point can be read as: about 28 days (+/-7) after the second vaccine dose. The treatment or condition label, read with the paper, signifies: meningococcal conjugate vaccine given as trial control. The sequencing here drew on peripheral blood, taken 28 days after the second dose of the MenACWY control vaccine. These receptors originate from an adult who received the MenACWY meningococcal vaccine as a control.

This chain uses TRBV5-8 with TRBJ1-1; D is unclear. The CDR3 extends over 14 amino acids. Germline V gene data show CDR1 as SGHTS and CDR2 as YDEGEE. V was cut by 6 bases and J by 5 bases, with 17 bases left in between. The CDR3 here is CASKVEEVRTEAFF. In nucleotides, the CDR3 is TGTGCCAGCAAGGTGGAGGAAGTAAGGACTGAAGCTTTCTTT.

The chain joins TRBV7-9 to TRBJ1-3, with no clear D. Germline V lookup: CDR1 SEHNR, CDR2 FQNEAQ (reference sequence). The CDR3 spans 15 residues. The V gene lost 5 bases and the J gene lost 3 bases, with 14 bases spanning the gap. The CDR3 region has the DNA TGTGCCAGCAGCCCGAATTCAAAGGGTGGAAACACCATATATTTT. Translation: CASSPNSKGGNTIYF.

This CDR3 is CASSTSSGERYEQYF. In nucleotides, the CDR3 is TGTGCCAGCTCCACCTCTTCAGGGGAAAGGTACGAGCAGTACTTC. The genes are TRBV18 and TRBJ2-7, with a weak D call TRBD1 (6 bases). The length of the CDR3 is 15 residues. In germline, CDR1 is KGHSH, CDR2 LQKENI. The V and J ends lost 6 bases and 4 bases respectively, with 19 bases between them.

The genes are TRBV11-2 and TRBJ1-3, with 8 bases matching TRBD1. Looked up from germline, CDR1 is SGHAT and CDR2 is FQNNGV. Trimming at V came to 5 bases and at J to 4 bases, leaving 10 bases not matched to a gene. The CDR3 has 16 residues. For the CDR3, the DNA is TGTGCCAGCAGCCGATCCCAGGGGGCGCGAGGAAACACCATATATTTT. Translated, it gives CASSRSQGARGNTIYF.

V gene TRBV2 combines with J gene TRBJ2-1; 10 bases agree with TRBD1. Germline V CDR1 and CDR2: SNHLY, FYNNEI. The CDR3 totals 14 residues. The junction had 4 bases not matched to a gene; V was cut back by 7 bases and J by 4 bases. The CDR3 region has the DNA TGTGCCAGCACCCCGGGACAGGGGTACAATGAGCAGTTCTTC. This sequence encodes CASTPGQGYNEQFF.

This clone was observed once. The chain couples TRBV11-2 to TRBJ2-5; possible D gene TRBD2, 6 bases. Germline lookup yields CDR1 SGHAT and CDR2 FQNNGV. The germline V and J ends were trimmed by 5 bases and 3 bases, with 19 bases remaining between them. CDR3 length: 16 residues. The CDR3 loop reads CASSPPRVRGKETQYF. The CDR3 nucleotides are TGTGCCAGCAGCCCCCCCAGGGTCCGGGGGAAAGAGACCCAGTACTTC.

This chain links TRBV14 with TRBJ1-1, with 9 positions matching TRBD1. The CDR3 is made up of 15 amino acids. V was pared by 4 bases and J by 7 bases, with 10 bases of the junction left unmatched. Germline-derived CDR1 and CDR2 are SGHDN and FVKESK. CDR3 sequence reads: CASSPGQGLLGEAFF. As DNA, the CDR3 is TGTGCCAGCAGCCCGGGACAGGGTTTACTGGGTGAAGCTTTCTTT.

The chain combines TRBV6-1 with TRBJ1-2, with 10 bases identical to TRBD1. This CDR3 comprises 14 residues. The junction had 3 bases not matched to a gene; V was cut back by 2 bases and J by 6 bases. Looked up from germline, CDR1 is MNHNS and CDR2 is SASEGT. The CDR3 nucleotides read TGTGCCAGCAGTGAACCGGGGACAGGGGATGGCTACACCTTC. Its protein is CASSEPGTGDGYTF.

This chain links TRBV11-2 with TRBJ2-1; 10 bases are shared with TRBD2. The V gene end was trimmed by 1 base and the J gene end by 9 bases; junction bases not matched to a gene: 6. The length of the CDR3 is 15 residues. Germline CDR1 is SGHAT and CDR2 is FQNNGV. DNA of the CDR3: TGTGCCAGCAGCTTAGGGCTAGCGGGAGCGGTTGAGCAGTTCTTC. As protein: CASSLGLAGAVEQFF.

The J gene is TRBJ1-1, the V gene TRBV30; no firm D call. The V gene lost 4 bases and the J gene lost 9 bases, with 18 bases spanning the gap. CDR3 length: 13 residues. The V gene's germline CDR1 is GTSNPN and CDR2 SVGIG (reference sequence). The CDR3 loop reads CAWISRKLGKAFF. CDR3 sequence (DNA): TGTGCCTGGATATCACGGAAACTCGGGAAAGCTTTCTTT.

This rearrangement joins TRBV9 to TRBJ2-3, with D perhaps TRBD2 (7 bases). Germline lookup yields CDR1 SGDLS and CDR2 YYNGEE. V lost 2 bases and J lost 4, with 14 bases in between. CDR3 length: 15 amino acids. The CDR3 nucleotides are TGTGCCAGCAGCGTTGGGGGGGCAGATGCAGATACGCAGTATTTT. Translated, it gives CASSVGGADADTQYF.

The chain joins TRBV4-2 to TRBJ1-5; D gene ambiguous. Trimming took off 0 bases at V and 5 bases at J, with 14 bases between the two ends. Germline CDR1 is LGHNA and CDR2 is YNFKEQ. The CDR3 runs to 16 residues. CDR3 amino acids: CASSQDMGVADQPQHF. The CDR3 DNA reads TGTGCCAGCAGCCAAGATATGGGAGTTGCGGATCAGCCCCAGCATTTT.

This chain links TRBV5-1 with TRBJ1-2; 7 bases are shared with TRBD1. The CDR3 consists of 14 residues. CDR1 is SGHRS, CDR2 YFSETQ, per germline. The ends lost 5 bases at V and 4 bases at J; junction bases unmatched: 8. The CDR3 region is CASRLEQGTYGYTF. The DNA of the CDR3 is TGCGCCAGCAGGTTAGAACAGGGGACCTATGGCTACACCTTC. The variable domain in full, completed from reference TRBV5-1 and TRBJ1-2, reads KAGVTQTPRYLIKTRGQQVTLSCSPISGHRSVSWYQQTPGQGLQFLFEYFSETQRNKGNFPGRFSGRQFSNSRSEMNVSTLELGDSALYLCASRLEQGTYGYTFGSGTRLTVV.

This clone has a handful of counts. The chain couples TRBV5-1 to TRBJ2-1; 7 nucleotides agree with TRBD2. This CDR3 spans 15 amino acids. Germline loops: CDR1 SGHRS, CDR2 YFSETQ. J lost 6 bases, V lost 2 bases, and 8 bases had no gene match. The CDR3 region has the DNA TGCGCCAGCAGCTTTTCCGGGGGGACCACCAATGAGCAGTTCTTC. Its translation: CASSFSGGTTNEQFF. Using reference TRBV5-1 and TRBJ2-1 for the parts outside the CDR3, the full variable domain is KAGVTQTPRYLIKTRGQQVTLSCSPISGHRSVSWYQQTPGQGLQFLFEYFSETQRNKGNFPGRFSGRQFSNSRSEMNVSTLELGDSALYLCASSFSGGTTNEQFFGPGTRLTVL.

The chain employs TRBV27 and TRBJ1-2; D may be TRBD1 (5 bases). The CDR3 is made up of 13 amino acids. Looked up from germline, CDR1 is MNHEY and CDR2 is SMNVEV (reference sequence). V was trimmed by 2 bases and J by 6 bases, leaving 10 bases between them. CDR3: CASSLQGGDGYTF. DNA for the CDR3: TGTGCCAGCAGTTTACAGGGCGGCGATGGCTACACCTTC.

The chain recombines TRBV5-6 with TRBJ1-1; D is perhaps TRBD1 (5 bases). Germline CDR1 reads SGHDT; CDR2 reads YYEEEE. The CDR3 runs to 12 residues. V lost 0 bases and J 8 bases, leaving 8 bases between the germline ends. The CDR3 here is CASSLDRLEAFF. DNA for the CDR3: TGTGCCAGCAGCTTGGACAGGTTAGAAGCTTTCTTT.

The rearrangement links TRBV30 to TRBJ2-2, with D unresolved. Deletions cut 3 bases from V and 6 bases from J, with 11 bases between. The CDR3 is 13 amino acids. Germline V CDR1 and CDR2: GTSNPN, SVGIG (reference sequence). In DNA form, the CDR3 reads TGTGCCTGGAGCGTAGGCCGAGCCGGGGAGCTGTTTTTT. As protein: CAWSVGRAGELFF.

V and J are TRBV6-5 and TRBJ2-7; a possible D gene is TRBD2 (5 bases). The CDR3 sequence is 15 residues long. With 5 bases removed from V and 6 bases from J, the gap between germline ends came to 20 bases. CDR1 and CDR2 (germline): MNHEY, SVGAGI. The CDR3 nucleotides read TGTGCCAGCAGTCGCGAAACCGGGAATTCTGCCGAGCAGTACTTC. This gives the protein CASSRETGNSAEQYF.

CDR3 coding DNA: TGTGCCAGCGAGTCTAGTCAAGGTACCCAGTACTTC. This encodes CASESSQGTQYF. The chain employs TRBV2 and TRBJ2-5; no clear D gene. The germline CDR1 and CDR2 sequences are SNHLY and FYNNEI. This CDR3 is built from 12 residues. The V end was cut by 8 bases, the J end by 8 bases, with 15 bases between.

The rearrangement links TRBV28 to TRBJ1-1, with 7 positions matching TRBD1. The germline CDR1 and CDR2 sequences are MDHEN and SYDVKM. Trimming cost V 5 bases and J 1 base; bases outside gene matches: 7. CDR3 length: 15 residues. The CDR3 region has the DNA TGTGCCAGCAGTACCTTCAGGACAGGGAACACTGAAGCTTTCTTT. Its protein is CASSTFRTGNTEAFF.

This sequence joins TRBV28 and TRBJ2-7, with TRBD2 identical over 8 bases. V trimming: 3 bases; J trimming: 6 bases; junction bases outside the gene matches: 1. This CDR3 has 12 residues. The germline V gene has CDR1 MDHEN and CDR2 SYDVKM. The CDR3 loop is CASSFLAGEQYF. CDR3 DNA sequence: TGTGCCAGCAGTTTTCTAGCGGGCGAGCAGTACTTC.

This clone was seen a handful of times. The chain employs TRBV4-1 and TRBJ2-2; D is unclear. Germline CDR1 reads MGHRA; CDR2 reads YSYEKL. Trimming removed 1 base at V and 5 bases at J, with 8 bases between. This CDR3 has 14 amino acids. The CDR3 DNA is TGCGCCAGCAGCCAAGCGGCAGATACCGGGGAGCTGTTTTTT. Amino acid sequence: CASSQAADTGELFF.

The chain links TRBV14 to TRBJ2-1, with a tentative D call TRBD1 (5 bases). Germline CDR1 and CDR2: SGHDN and FVKESK. V was shortened by 1 base and J by 12 bases, with 13 bases between the two germline ends. The CDR3 spans 13 residues. The CDR3 region is CASSQARQGRQFF. The CDR3 coding sequence is TGTGCCAGCAGCCAAGCCCGCCAGGGTCGGCAGTTCTTC.

The V gene is TRBV28, the J gene TRBJ2-7; D remains ambiguous. The CDR3 is made up of 12 amino acids. Germline V gene lookup returns CDR1 MDHEN and CDR2 SYDVKM. V dropped 5 bases and J dropped 7 bases, with 12 bases sitting between them. CDR3 DNA sequence: TGTGCCAGCAGTGGGCGGTCCAGGGAGCAGTACTTC. Translation gives CASSGRSREQYF.

The genes are TRBV9 and TRBJ1-5; the match to TRBD1 covers 7 bases. The CDR3 has 15 residues. CDR1 is SGDLS and CDR2 is YYNGEE in the germline V gene. J lost 6 bases, V lost 7 bases, and 13 bases had no gene match. The CDR3 loop reads CASPGGGGGSQPQHF. The DNA for the CDR3 is TGTGCCAGCCCCGGGGGAGGGGGCGGATCTCAGCCCCAGCATTTT.